This TCR beta chain was found in a study of cytomegalovirus exposure and HLA in healthy donors (TCRdb year 2017). Background on the whole study: An earlier analysis of 587 of the donors reported about 260 Gb of sequence data and 117 million unique TCR beta sequences obtained from about 179 million T cells. An early release covering more than 500 HLA-typed donors comprised around 300 gigabases of sequencing data and around 80 million unique TCR sequences. Of the 300 to 500 genotyped donors, 80% to 90% were placed in the genetic ancestry cluster associated with self-reported Caucasian donors. The study aimed to test whether signatures of past pathogen exposure could be identified by cataloging public T cell receptors. The study profiled the T cell repertoires of about 720 subjects by immunosequencing and related them to cytomegalovirus serostatus. Besides the first cohort of roughly 640 subjects, a separate validation cohort made up of 120 different subjects was used. High-throughput TCR immunosequencing, statistical association of individual TCRs with disease status, and machine learning were combined to predict cytomegalovirus infection status. To study patterns of TCR occurrence, a later analysis re-analyzed previously published TCR beta repertoires from 550 to 800 donors and added high-resolution HLA genotyping. The later analysis used no new phenotypic data to find candidate immune exposures, relying instead on TCR beta sequences and their occurrence across donors. In an earlier analysis of over 550 of the donors, high-throughput TCR beta sequencing was used to judge whether each TCR beta V gene segment behaved as functional or pseudogenic. Donor age, sex, ethnicity and CMV serostatus were compiled alongside the repertoire data. A later genetic analysis took genome-wide SNP genotypes for about three fifths of the 666 donors and used that subset as a discovery cohort. All discovery cohort repertoires had been generated on a single sequencing platform. Class I and class II HLA loci were covered by the typing at four-digit resolution. The number of typed donors differed by locus: 629-630 for A, B, C, DRB1 and DQB1; approximately 520 for DQA1; approximately 610 for DPA1; and some 430 for DPB1. About five DR-DQ haplotypes were handled as single units for association and clustering, since linkage in the cohort was strong. Among about 400 genotyped donors of the cohort, an average of approximately 220,000 unique TCR beta nucleotide sequences was sequenced per donor, of which about 19% were non-productive. The investigation overall reported the following: Strong co-occurrence of HLA alleles, especially DR and DQ, made assigning TCR associations to individual alleles difficult. CMV serostatus was the only immune exposure information available for the cohort. Because some donors lacked HLA typing at each locus, the association tests relied only on the typed subset. The study gave a list of under 200 TCR beta chains associated with cytomegalovirus. A later analysis found that TCR association rates varied across HLA loci, with DRB1 alleles showing the most associated TCRs and HLA-C alleles the fewest. Because counts were too low, approximately 15 rarely observed V segments, including chromosome 9 orphons, were excluded from the earlier analysis of a few hundred of the donors. Some IMGT-functional V segments, including TRBV6-2 and TRBV6-3, could not be distinguished by the 87-base-pair reads and were therefore excluded. A further reported finding was that TCR beta sequences accurately predicted the HLA-A and HLA-B alleles for most subjects in the first cohort. In a later analysis, HLA-associated TCR beta chains were found to be more clonally expanded and to have lower generation probabilities than equally common non-associated chains. In vitro tests confirmed that a few of the cytomegalovirus-associated TCR beta chains recognize cytomegalovirus antigens. An association between a missense DCLRE1C variant and V-gene and J-gene trimming of TCR beta chains was found in a later genetic analysis and replicated in an independent cohort. Cytomegalovirus status was reported to be diagnosed by the classifier with high specificity and sensitivity in both the original and validation cohorts. A cluster of highly shared sequence variants was judged likely to be a technical artifact of the sequencing pipeline. In a later analysis, several top co-occurrence clusters were reported to appear linked to parvovirus B19, influenza, CMV and Epstein-Barr virus. At a false discovery rate of 0.05, a later analysis linked some 18,000 TCR beta sequences to specific HLA alleles. Only TCR beta chains were sequenced in this cohort, and the absence of alpha or paired-chain data limited detectable features. Most TCR sequences were observed very rarely across donors, whereas some public TCRs were present in many individuals. According to a later genetic analysis, donors in an Asian-associated ancestry cluster had fewer N-insertions in productive TCRs than the approximately 690-donor mean. Linkage disequilibrium might explain the correlated functional status among segregating V segments, but an unknown experimental factor could not be ruled out. In an earlier analysis of roughly 560 of the donors, most TCR beta V segments were observed in productive rearrangements about 87% or about 30% of the time, broadly matching IMGT annotations. Roughly uniform sequencing depth across donors was assumed in presence/absence analyses, although this assumption may not hold. The authors suggested that the approach could potentially be extended to other disease states and immunological phenotypes. According to a later analysis, most CMV-associated TCR beta chains appeared to be HLA-restricted, and the HLA associations seemed to be driven largely by CMV exposure.

The receptor library was made with the immunoSEQ multiplex PCR assay. For the multiplex PCR, a mixture combining 60 forward primers for TCR Vbeta segments and 13 reverse primers for TCR Jbeta segments was used. A multiplex PCR assay on genomic DNA amplified the CDR3 region of rearranged TCR beta genes. The Illumina HiSeq System was used to sequence the amplified TCR beta libraries as 87-base-pair reads. As for the authors' bioinformatics: In a later analysis, tens of millions of unique TCR beta chains were counted across the 500 to 850 repertoires, and about 10 million of these chains were shared by at least two donors. A nearest-neighbor algorithm error-corrected the raw reads and collapsed the reads into unique sequences, merging closely related sequences to remove PCR and sequencing errors. To assign V, D and J gene segments, CDR3 sequences were aligned to IMGT reference sequences. For a sequence to be retained, a match of at least six nucleotides was required to both a V gene segment and a J gene segment. A rearrangement was called productive if the CDR3 had no stop codons and remained in frame with V and J, and every other rearrangement was called non-productive. Following IMGT convention, CDR3 was defined as the stretch from the second conserved V-encoded cysteine up to the conserved J-encoded phenylalanine. Sequences without an unambiguous match to a single V gene segment were excluded from the earlier analysis of over 500 of the donors. In an earlier analysis of approximately 550 of the donors, V segments were called functional above 56.7% productive rearrangements and were called segregating when the between-donor standard deviation exceeded 5%. A statistical classification framework was developed to diagnose cytomegalovirus status using the catalog of TCR beta chain sequences. In a later analysis, TCR nucleotide sequences were compared against IMGT/GENE-DB human TR gene sequences so that V and J genes could be assigned. A later analysis assigned CDR3 sequences and most-parsimonious VDJ recombination scenarios with the TCRdist pipeline. In a later analysis, each TCR beta chain was defined by its CDR3 amino acid sequence together with its V-gene family, and reads without a unique V-gene family were excluded. To address suspected cross-contamination and a sequencing artifact, a later analysis removed around 600 highly shared, low-generation-probability nucleotide sequences. In a later analysis, a clonal expansion index for each public chain was calculated from normalized within-repertoire ranks of inferred template counts. In a later analysis, generation probabilities were computed with a VDJ recombination model fitted to out-of-frame rearrangements, and the resulting probabilities were checked against IGoR. In a later analysis, TCR-TCR, TCR-HLA and TCR-CMV co-occurrence was scored with hypergeometric tests, and a repertoire-size bias correction was applied to TCR pairs. To estimate false discovery rates, a later analysis permuted the HLA or CMV assignments 20 times. In a later analysis, co-occurring TCRs were grouped with DBSCAN, and TCRdist sequence similarity was added when clustering was performed within HLA-allele-positive subsets. Co-occurrence clustering excluded repertoires with fewer than 30,000 or more than 120,000 public chains, plus five with anomalous nucleotide sharing. What TCRdb holds here is the immuneACCESS table cut down to in-frame rearrangements. Part of the clones is not present; checked against another copy, under half of the missing clones reflect an unresolved V gene, and the others are unexplained. That table is the source of V, J and clone size, and D and trimming were worked out from the DNA. In this sample the table shows about 98,000 clones, around 76% of which occur a single time. The ten biggest clones cover roughly 7.7% of the sample.

In total, roughly 670 healthy bone marrow donors made up the cohort. At the time of sampling, all cohort members were nominally healthy, though unrecorded immune exposures were likely present. CMV serostatus was recorded as positive for about 300 and negative for about 50% of the roughly 700 cohort members, whereas no CMV serostatus was recorded for the donor in question. Every donor gave a peripheral blood sample, and the peripheral blood mononuclear cells from that sample were used for TCR beta sequencing. The Qiagen DNeasy Blood Extraction Kit was used to extract genomic DNA from the blood cell samples. The CDR3, cysteine through phenylalanine, is 13 amino acids long. The read is trimmed to its CDR3 DNA, 39 bases read in frame from base 1. Relative to germline, V is 4 bases shorter and J is 9 bases shorter, with 17 bases between their ends. The CDR1 and CDR2 encoded by the germline V gene are SGHTS and YDEGEE.

This clone was counted between two and nine times. Its specific antigen is unknown. Base-call qualities are not available, and no considerably larger clone is one nucleotide away. The sequenced sample was PBMCs. Rearrangement joined TRBV5-8 to TRBJ2-7; a weak D assignment points to TRBD2 (6 bases agree). This receptor was taken from a human donor in good health. The nucleotides read TGTGCCAGCAGCGCTGGGGTCGGGGGTAGGCAGTACTTC. This gives the protein CASSAGVGGRQYF.